These T cell receptor beta chains were read from a single sample in a study of blood T cell repertoires in COVID-19. Sequencing was performed with immunoSEQ multiplex PCR; in TCRdb, only in-frame clones are kept and a portion is missing. The sample has about 520,000 clones, approximately 83% seen once; the top ten hold 3.2%. The specimen sequenced was peripheral blood. Receptor source: a human donor in a cohort sampled during active COVID-19. CDR3s leave out the opening cysteine and the closing phenylalanine or tryptophan. Expanded clones are given a class, and other clones once, few, many or no size at all.

V	size	J	CDR3
TRBV18	NA	TRBJ2-1	ASSPGPDTKQF
TRBV19	NA	TRBJ2-2	ASSWLGTPENTGELF
TRBV6-6	NA	TRBJ2-1	ASSPARPSSYNEQF
TRBV2	once	TRBJ1-1	ASTLRSREAF
TRBV6-5	NA	TRBJ1-2	ASTGAAQYYGYT
TRBV27	NA	TRBJ2-7	ARRPGLADSSYEQY
TRBV5-6	NA	TRBJ2-3	ASSPWRLAASRDTQY
TRBV18	NA	TRBJ1-1	ASSSSQGYTEAF
TRBV20-1	NA	TRBJ2-3	SASKASTDTQY
TRBV19	NA	TRBJ2-7	ASRLTGRGSPSYEQY
TRBV5-6	NA	TRBJ2-7	ASSLVGASLAYEQY
TRBV19	NA	TRBJ1-1	ASSMQGTMNTEAF
TRBV15	few	TRBJ1-2	ATSATGGHRGYT
TRBV14	NA	TRBJ2-1	ASSQVGQGTNEQF
TRBV29-1	NA	TRBJ2-7	SVAFGDVEY
TRBV27	NA	TRBJ1-5	ASSFGEGQRPQH
TRBV6-6	NA	TRBJ1-5	ASRQGVSNQPQH
TRBV19	NA	TRBJ1-2	ASTDYGYT
TRBV28	NA	TRBJ2-7	ASSSPETYEQY
TRBV5-6	NA	TRBJ2-7	ASSPLGTGIRVGQY
TRBV19	few	TRBJ2-1	ASRPDPPRAYNEQF
TRBV19	few	TRBJ1-2	ASSTTGTAPLGYT
TRBV10-3	NA	TRBJ1-1	AISESTQDRGLLKGAF
TRBV18	NA	TRBJ1-5	ASSPIRTENSNQPQH
TRBV5-4	NA	TRBJ2-1	ASSLGGQGPYNEQF
TRBV12-3/TRBV12-4	NA	TRBJ2-7	ASSWDRTYEQY
TRBV2	NA	TRBJ2-7	ASIRRQSSSYEQY
TRBV19	NA	TRBJ2-6	ASSRAQGAGANVLT
TRBV27	NA	TRBJ2-3	ASFDWGGGDTDTQY
TRBV5-4	NA	TRBJ2-3	ASRRTSVSTDTQY
TRBV19	NA	TRBJ2-5	ASKPGGPKETQY
TRBV3-1/TRBV3-2	once	TRBJ2-5	ASSQTGTGQETQY
TRBV13	NA	TRBJ2-7	ASSRDRGYEQY
TRBV19	NA	TRBJ2-7	ASSSGTPAYEQY
TRBV19	NA	TRBJ1-2	ASSIAPGGANGYT
TRBV3-1/TRBV3-2	NA	TRBJ2-7	ASSQETSGGSYEQY
TRBV5-1	NA	TRBJ1-2	ASSPRPIGQGSFYGYT
TRBV20-1	NA	TRBJ1-2	SASPQTGVGGYT
TRBV24-1	NA	TRBJ2-3	ATSDPGQGATDTQY
TRBV30	NA	TRBJ1-5	AWSPGGGYQPQH
TRBV2	NA	TRBJ2-3	ASSFYTDTQY
TRBV20-1	NA	TRBJ1-1	SATTPEAF
TRBV19	NA	TRBJ1-1	ASSTGQGGSTEAF
TRBV24-1	NA	TRBJ2-7	ATMWGRFHGEQY
TRBV9	NA	TRBJ2-5	ASSPSSTTVVTQY
TRBV5-1	NA	TRBJ1-4	ASSPQTGSNEKLF